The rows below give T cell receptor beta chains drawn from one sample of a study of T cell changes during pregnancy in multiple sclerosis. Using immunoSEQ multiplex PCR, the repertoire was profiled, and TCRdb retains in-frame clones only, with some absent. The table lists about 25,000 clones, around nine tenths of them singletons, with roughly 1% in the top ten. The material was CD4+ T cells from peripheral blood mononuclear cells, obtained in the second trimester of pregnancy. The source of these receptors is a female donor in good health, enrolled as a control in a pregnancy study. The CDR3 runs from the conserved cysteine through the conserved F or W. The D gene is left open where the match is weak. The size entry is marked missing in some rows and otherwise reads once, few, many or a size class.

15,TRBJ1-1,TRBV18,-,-,CASSPSVPGNTEAFF,TGTGCCAGCTCACCATCGGTACCAGGGAACACTGAAGCTTTCTTT
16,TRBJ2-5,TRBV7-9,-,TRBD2,CASSLGSGTSVETQYF,TGTGCCAGCAGCCTCGGGTCCGGGACTAGCGTGGAGACCCAGTACTTC
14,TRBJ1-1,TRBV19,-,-,CASSTQVRGTEAFF,TGTGCCAGTAGCACCCAGGTCCGGGGCACTGAAGCTTTCTTT
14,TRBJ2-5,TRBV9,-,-,CASSVGGQQETQYF,TGTGCCAGCAGCGTAGGTGGACAGCAAGAGACCCAGTACTTC
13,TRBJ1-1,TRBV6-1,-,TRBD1,CASSAGTGGIAFF,TGTGCCAGCAGTGCGGGGACAGGGGGGATAGCTTTCTTT
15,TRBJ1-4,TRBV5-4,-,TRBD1,CASSQIQGASEKLFF,TGTGCCAGCAGCCAAATACAGGGGGCCAGTGAAAAACTGTTTTTT
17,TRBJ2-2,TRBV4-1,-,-,CASSQVRRTPNTGELFF,TGCGCCAGCAGCCAAGTTCGTAGGACACCGAACACCGGGGAGCTGTTTTTT
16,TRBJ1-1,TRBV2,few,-,CASRAPFLQGSTEAFF,TGTGCCAGCAGAGCCCCTTTTTTACAGGGATCCACTGAAGCTTTCTTT
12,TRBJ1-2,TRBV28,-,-,CASSLSRDGYTF,TGTGCCAGCAGTTTATCGAGGGATGGCTACACCTTC
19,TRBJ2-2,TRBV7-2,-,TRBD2,CASSLALGGGDWGTGELFF,TGTGCCAGCAGCTTAGCGCTGGGCGGGGGGGACTGGGGCACCGGGGAGCTGTTTTTT
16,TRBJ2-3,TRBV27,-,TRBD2,CASSFSGTSGGDTQYF,TGTGCCAGCAGTTTCTCCGGGACTAGCGGGGGCGATACGCAGTATTTT
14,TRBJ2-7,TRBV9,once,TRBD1,CASSTLTGAREQYF,TGTGCCAGCAGCACCCTAACAGGGGCCCGCGAGCAGTACTTC
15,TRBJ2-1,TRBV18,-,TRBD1,CASSPGTGGFNEQFF,TGTGCCAGCTCGCCCGGGACAGGGGGCTTCAATGAGCAGTTCTTC
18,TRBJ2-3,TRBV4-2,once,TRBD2,CASSLRLAGGIKGDTQYF,TGTGCCAGCAGCCTCCGACTAGCGGGGGGCATAAAGGGGGATACGCAGTATTTT
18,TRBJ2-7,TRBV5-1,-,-,CASSLGGSGGVSSYEQYF,TGCGCCAGCAGCTTGGGGGGTAGCGGTGGGGTAAGCTCCTACGAGCAGTACTTC
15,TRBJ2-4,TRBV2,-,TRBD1,CASSPDRDGKNIQYF,TGTGCCAGCAGTCCTGACAGGGACGGCAAAAACATTCAGTACTTC
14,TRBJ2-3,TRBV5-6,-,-,CASSLGLVTDTQYF,TGTGCCAGCAGCCTAGGACTTGTTACAGATACGCAGTATTTT
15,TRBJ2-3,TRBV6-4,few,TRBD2,CASSGTSGGTDTQYF,TGTGCCAGCAGTGGGACTAGCGGAGGCACAGATACGCAGTATTTT
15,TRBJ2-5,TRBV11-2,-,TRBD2,CASSPLTSGIETQYF,TGTGCCAGCAGCCCACTGACTAGCGGGATAGAGACCCAGTACTTC
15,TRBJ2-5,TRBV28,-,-,CASSSSGDGQETQYF,TGTGCCAGCAGTTCCTCAGGGGATGGTCAAGAGACCCAGTACTTC